This TCR beta chain appears in the sequencing data of a study of control samples from healthy donors and cancer patients. V lost 6 bases and J 0 bases, leaving 14 bases between the germline ends. The V gene's germline CDR1 is MNHEY and CDR2 SMNVEV (reference sequence). The CDR3 sequence is 15 residues long. Sequencing used immunoSEQ multiplex PCR; TCRdb keeps in-frame clones, though not all of them. There are under 85,000 clones in the sample; 94% occur only once, and approximately 5.7% lies in the top ten. The sequence was obtained from a middle-aged woman in good health. The sample taken for sequencing was blood. The chain joins TRBV27 to TRBJ1-1, with D possibly being TRBD1 (5 bases). CDR3 DNA: TGTGCCAGCAGATCCAGGGCCGCTATGAACACTGAAGCTTTCTTT. It encodes CASRSRAAMNTEAFF.